Below, 8 T cell receptor beta chains from the same sample are listed, as sequenced in a study of vaccination and CD4 T cells after COVID-19. Scientists ran DNA taken from cultured CD4+ T cells through the Oncomine TCR Beta short-read assay for sequencing. TCRdb reanalysed the PCR reads using MiXCR and keeps one entry per CDR3 protein. The table shows 7,000 to 10,000 distinct CDR3 sequences, with approximately 51% occurring only once. Treatment meaning: approximately 9-day PBMC culture with coronavirus spike peptide pools or control peptides (ViraFEST assay). According to the study, CD4+ T cells from the unexposed donor were gathered ahead of the COVID-19 pandemic (2011-2018). For these TCRs, the target antigens are not known. Sequencing was carried out using CD4+ T cells from blood, cultured in vitro. These receptors were obtained from a human donor in good health.

CDR3 nucleotide sequence: TGCAGTGCTAGATTAACAGGAGTGGGGACCCAGTACTTC. It is translated as CSARLTGVGTQYF. The chain has TRBV20-1 and TRBJ2-5; D perhaps matches TRBD1 (5 bases). The CDR3 has 13 residues. The germline V gene has CDR1 DFQATT and CDR2 SNEGSKA (reference sequence). V was pared by 2 bases and J by 7 bases, with 14 bases between.

V is TRBV20-1 and J is TRBJ2-6; D not resolved. Germline lookup yields CDR1 DFQATT and CDR2 SNEGSKA (reference sequence). The ends were cut back, 6 bases at V and 1 base at J, with 7 bases in the middle. The CDR3 loop spans 13 amino acids. CDR3 amino acids: CSAWASGANVLTF. CDR3 in DNA: TGCAGTGCCTGGGCATCTGGGGCCAACGTCCTGACTTTC.

In this sample, this clonotype turned up a few times. This CDR3 is CASSFSPGGSSYNEQFF. In DNA, the CDR3 is TGTGCCAGCAGCTTCTCACCTGGGGGGAGCTCCTACAATGAGCAGTTCTTC. This sequence joins TRBV7-8 and TRBJ2-1; D is perhaps TRBD2 (6 bases). The CDR3 is made up of 17 amino acids. Germline CDR1 and CDR2: SGHVS and FQNEAQ. V gave up 3 bases and J gave up 0 bases, with 15 bases separating them.

Only a few counts were recorded for this clonotype. The gene calls are TRBV15 and TRBJ2-3; D might be TRBD2 (5 bases). CDR1 and CDR2 from the germline V gene are LNHNV and YYDKDF (reference sequence). Between the trimmed V and J ends, which lost 4 bases and 6 bases, there was a span of 14 bases. CDR3 length: 14 amino acids. The CDR3 DNA is TGTGCCACCAGCATCCGGGGATCGGGGGATACGCAGTATTTT. Residues: CATSIRGSGDTQYF.

The table lists this clonotype with a few counts. This rearrangement joins TRBV2 to TRBJ1-1; perhaps TRBD1 as D (6 bases). CDR1 SNHLY and CDR2 FYNNEI come from the germline V gene. The V end was cut by 7 bases, the J end by 4 bases, with 13 bases between. The CDR3 runs to 13 residues. CDR3 residues: CASIPRGRTEAFF. In nucleotides, the CDR3 is TGTGCCAGCATCCCCCGGGGGCGCACTGAAGCTTTCTTT. Full variable domain (remainder filled in from reference TRBV2 and TRBJ1-1): EPEVTQTPSHQVTQMGQEVILRCVPISNHLYFYWYRQILGQKVEFLVSFYNNEISEKSEIFDDQFSVERPDGSNFTLKIRSTKLEDSAMYFCASIPRGRTEAFFGQGTRLTVV.

The chain carries TRBV19 and TRBJ1-5; D unclear. V gave up 7 bases and J gave up 6 bases, with 19 bases separating them. This CDR3 contains 15 residues. The germline gives CDR1 LNHDA, CDR2 SQIVND (reference sequence). CDR3 in amino acids: CASTPMSGGGQPQHF. Written as DNA, the CDR3 is TGTGCCAGTACTCCTATGTCAGGCGGAGGTCAGCCCCAGCATTTT.

This clonotype was recorded a few times. The rearrangement uses TRBV20-1 and TRBJ2-5; possibly TRBD2 for D (6 bases). Germline values: CDR1 DFQATT, CDR2 SNEGSKA (reference sequence). Deletions cut 3 bases from V and 7 bases from J, with 21 bases between. The CDR3 runs 15 residues. In nucleotides, the CDR3 is TGCAGTGCTAGTGGACCGGGACTCGAAAAGTGGACCCAGTACTTC. Protein product: CSASGPGLEKWTQYF.

V gene TRBV28 combines with J gene TRBJ2-4; D gene ambiguous. Trimming stripped 5 bases from V and 2 bases from J, with 4 bases between. Germline CDR1 reads MDHEN; CDR2 reads SYDVKM. There are 12 residues in the CDR3. The CDR3 here is CASSESKNIQYF. The CDR3 bases are TGTGCCAGCAGTGAGTCCAAAAACATTCAGTACTTC. Together with reference TRBV28 and TRBJ2-4, the CDR3 gives the full variable domain: DVKVTQSSRYLVKRTGEKVFLECVQDMDHENMFWYRQDPGLGLRLIYFSYDVKMKEKGDIPEGYSVSREKKERFSLILESASTNQTSMYLCASSESKNIQYFGAGTRLSVL.